The T cell receptor beta chain described here comes from a study of blood T cell repertoires in COVID-19. Turning to the study itself: Acute-phase and convalescent COVID-19 samples originated in the United States, Italy and Spain. The analysed material was cDNA or gDNA that came from T cells, B-cell-depleted T cells, or PBMCs.

V was shortened by 3 bases and J by 4 bases, with 15 bases between the two germline ends. This CDR3 contains 15 residues. The germline gives CDR1 LNHDA, CDR2 SQIVND (reference sequence). As handled by the study authors: Amplification from reference gene primers served as the basis for estimated nucleated cell counts. The table came from immunoSEQ multiplex PCR; TCRdb's copy has only in-frame clones and leaves some out. The V and J calls and clone size come from that table; D and trimming were worked out from the DNA. The repertoire consists of tens of thousands of clones, with more than 85% occurring once and the leading ten covering more than 4.5%.

Sequenced material: peripheral blood. V usage is TRBV19 and J usage is TRBJ1-1; tentative D call: TRBD1 (5 bases). This TCR was recovered from a man older than 75 in a cohort sampled during active COVID-19. The CDR3: CASSIQGGLRTEAFF. In nucleotides, the CDR3 is TGTGCCAGTAGTATCCAGGGCGGTCTTCGCACTGAAGCTTTCTTT.